The rows below give T cell receptor beta chains drawn from one sample of a study of cytomegalovirus exposure and HLA in healthy donors. Here immunoSEQ multiplex PCR was the method, and the copy in TCRdb shows in-frame clones only, minus some. The data hold around 190,000 clones, with about 80% observed a single time. Sequencing used PBMCs. The receptor source for this set is a woman aged 40 to 50 in good health and CMV-seronegative. The CDR3 runs from the conserved cysteine through the conserved F or W. Fields, in order: clone size, D gene, V gene, J gene, CDR3 DNA, CDR3 protein. The D gene is left open where the match is weak. Size is omitted from some rows. Given values are once, few, many or a class for expanded clones.

.	.	TRBV4-3	TRBJ2-3	TGCGCCAGCAGCCAGTCTAGCATTCGTTACGATACGCAGTATTTT	CASSQSSIRYDTQYF
.	.	TRBV11-1	TRBJ1-3	TGTGCCAGCAGCTTAGCCGGGAGGAGCTCTGGAAACACCATATATTTT	CASSLAGRSSGNTIYF
.	.	TRBV19	TRBJ1-2	TGTGCCAGTAGTAAAGCCCGGAGTTCTGGCTACACCTTC	CASSKARSSGYTF
.	.	TRBV2	TRBJ2-5	TGTGCCAGTAGAATAGCGTTCAAGGAGACCCAGTACTTC	CASRIAFKETQYF
.	.	TRBV7-2	TRBJ2-3	TGTGCCAGCAGCTTAGGGCACGCTTCTAGCACAGATACGCAGTATTTT	CASSLGHASSTDTQYF
.	TRBD1	TRBV9	TRBJ2-3	TGTGCCAGCAGCCCCCGGACAGGGGACACAGATACGCAGTATTTT	CASSPRTGDTDTQYF
.	TRBD2	TRBV6-5	TRBJ2-7	TGTGCCAGCAGTTTGACTTGGCGGGAGAGTATGGAGCAGTACTTC	CASSLTWRESMEQYF
.	.	TRBV6-5	TRBJ1-2	TGTGCCAGCAGTTTATTTCGACAGCCTCCATACTATGGCTACACCTTC	CASSLFRQPPYYGYTF
.	TRBD1	TRBV18	TRBJ1-1	TGTGCCAGCTCGTTCCAGGGGGCTGAAGCTTTCTTT	CASSFQGAEAFF
.	.	TRBV6-6	TRBJ2-5	TGTGCCAGCTCCCCAGGGATGGGAGAGACCCAGTACTTC	CASSPGMGETQYF
.	.	TRBV4-3	TRBJ2-1	TGCGCCAGCAGCCAATCAAGGAGCTCCTACAATGAGCAGTTCTTC	CASSQSRSSYNEQFF
.	.	TRBV7-2	TRBJ1-1	TGTGCCAGCAGCGCCACATTCGGGACAAACACTGAAGCTTTCTTT	CASSATFGTNTEAFF
.	TRBD2	TRBV7-2	TRBJ2-5	TGTGCCAGCAGTTTAACCGGACTAGCGGGAGGAGAGACCCAGTACTTC	CASSLTGLAGGETQYF
.	TRBD1	TRBV4-3	TRBJ1-1	TGCGCCAGCAGCCAAGATCTGGGGACAGGGGGACGGAACACTGAAGCTTTCTTT	CASSQDLGTGGRNTEAFF
.	TRBD1	TRBV5-1	TRBJ2-1	TGCGCCAGCAGCGGATACAGGGGCCCCAATGAGCAGTTCTTC	CASSGYRGPNEQFF
once	.	TRBV14	TRBJ1-2	TGTGCCAGCAGCCAAGAGTCGGAGGGCGTCTTGAATGGCTACACCTTC	CASSQESEGVLNGYTF
.	.	TRBV7-2	TRBJ2-3	TGTGCCAGCAGCTTGGAGCGGGCCGTGGATACGCAGTATTTT	CASSLERAVDTQYF
.	.	TRBV4-3	TRBJ2-2	TGCGCCAGCAGCCAAGATTTGATAGCGCCCCGAGGTGGGACCGGGGAGCTGTTTTTT	CASSQDLIAPRGGTGELFF
.	.	TRBV10-1	TRBJ2-7	TGCGAAGCGCCCGGATCCTCCTACGAGCAGTACTTC	CEAPGSSYEQYF
.	.	TRBV30	TRBJ2-3	TGTGCCTGGGGAGGGTCACGAGATACGCAGTATTTT	CAWGGSRDTQYF
.	.	TRBV11-3	TRBJ1-1	TGTGCCAGCAGCTTGCGGGGTGAAGCTTTCTTT	CASSLRGEAFF
few	TRBD1	TRBV7-2	TRBJ1-5	TGTGCCAGCAGCTTTAGACAGGGGGCTCCTCAGCCCCAGCATTTT	CASSFRQGAPQPQHF
once	TRBD2	TRBV4-1	TRBJ2-2	TGCGCCAGCAGCCGTTTGCTAGCGGGAGACACCGGGGAGCTGTTTTTT	CASSRLLAGDTGELFF
.	TRBD1	TRBV29-1	TRBJ1-2	TGCAGCGTCTTCTCTACGGGACAGAACTATGGCTACACCTTC	CSVFSTGQNYGYTF
.	.	TRBV10-3	TRBJ2-3	TGTGCCATCAGTGAGTCGCCGGGAGACACAGATACGCAGTATTTT	CAISESPGDTDTQYF
.	TRBD1	TRBV9	TRBJ1-1	TGTGCCAGCAGCGTAGAGGACAGGGGGCTGTTGGGTGAAGCTTTCTTT	CASSVEDRGLLGEAFF
.	.	TRBV5-1	TRBJ1-4	TGCGCCAGCAGCCTCGAAGGGCAGGGGAACGAAAAACTGTTTTTT	CASSLEGQGNEKLFF
.	TRBD1	TRBV4-1	TRBJ1-5	TGCGCCAGCAGCCAGGACAGGTCGGGCAATCAGCCCCAGCATTTT	CASSQDRSGNQPQHF
.	.	TRBV11-3	TRBJ2-1	TGTGCCAGCAGCTTAATCCCCAGCAATGAGCAGTTCTTC	CASSLIPSNEQFF
.	TRBD1	TRBV2	TRBJ1-2	TGTGCCAGCAGTTATGGACAGGATAAAGTCTTCACCTTC	CASSYGQDKVFTF
.	.	TRBV6-5	TRBJ1-1	TGTGCCAGCAGTTACCATAACCGGGGGAACACTGAAGCTTTCTTT	CASSYHNRGNTEAFF
.	.	TRBV7-6	TRBJ1-1	TGTGCCAGCAGCCGGACAGTTAACACTGAAGCTTTCTTT	CASSRTVNTEAFF
few	TRBD2	TRBV5-1	TRBJ2-3	TGCGCCAGCAGCTGGAGCGGGAGGGGGTCAGATACGCAGTATTTT	CASSWSGRGSDTQYF
.	.	TRBV29-1	TRBJ2-1	TGCAGCGTGGGGGCTACGGAGCAGTTCTTC	CSVGATEQFF
.	TRBD2	TRBV11-2	TRBJ2-1	TGTGCCAGCAGCTCCGGGGGACTAGCGCCTTACAATGAGCAGTTCTTC	CASSSGGLAPYNEQFF
.	.	TRBV5-1	TRBJ1-1	TGCGCCAGCGCCCGAAGTCGGGGGGAGACTGACACTGAAGCTTTCTTT	CASARSRGETDTEAFF
once	TRBD1	TRBV4-2	TRBJ1-5	TGTGCCAGCAGCCCCGGGACAGGCTCGCCCCAGCATTTT	CASSPGTGSPQHF
once	.	TRBV30	TRBJ1-5	TGTGCCTGGACCCGGGGGGGGGTCAATCAGCCCCAGCATTTT	CAWTRGGVNQPQHF
.	.	TRBV7-2	TRBJ2-7	TGTGCCAGCAGCCCGTGGGGGGTAAAAGCCTACGAGCAGTACTTC	CASSPWGVKAYEQYF
once	TRBD1	TRBV7-2	TRBJ2-3	TGTGCCAGCAGCTTAGAGACAGGGTTGACAGATACGCAGTATTTT	CASSLETGLTDTQYF
.	.	TRBV11-2	TRBJ2-3	TGTGCCAGCAGCTTAGCGGGCACAGATACGCAGTATTTT	CASSLAGTDTQYF
few	.	TRBV7-9	TRBJ2-1	TGTGCCAGCAGCTGGGGGCGCGGCTACTACAATGAGCAGTTCTTC	CASSWGRGYYNEQFF
few	.	TRBV10-3	TRBJ1-6	TGTGCCATCAGTTGGGGGCAGAATAATTCACCCCTCCACTTT	CAISWGQNNSPLHF
few	TRBD1	TRBV7-2	TRBJ2-5	TGTGCCAGCAGCCGGCGCCGGGACAGGGTGGGAGAGACCCAGTACTTC	CASSRRRDRVGETQYF
.	TRBD2	TRBV7-3	TRBJ2-1	TGTGCCAGCAGCTTATTAGCGGGCTCCTACAATGAGCAGTTCTTC	CASSLLAGSYNEQFF
.	TRBD1	TRBV6-1	TRBJ2-1	TGTGCCAGCACCCGGGACAGCTCCTACAATGAGCAGTTCTTC	CASTRDSSYNEQFF
.	.	TRBV19	TRBJ1-4	TGTGCCAGTAGTATGCGGGCAACTAATGAAAAACTGTTTTTT	CASSMRATNEKLFF
.	.	TRBV19	TRBJ2-3	TGTGCCAGTAAGGGACGGGGGATGAATACGCAGTATTTT	CASKGRGMNTQYF
.	TRBD1	TRBV7-2	TRBJ1-2	TGTGCCAGCAGCTCCAGAGGGACAGGGGTCTACTATGGCTACACCTTC	CASSSRGTGVYYGYTF
few	TRBD1	TRBV5-6	TRBJ2-2	TGTGCCAGCAGCCATCAGGGGGCGAACACCGGGGAGCTGTTTTTT	CASSHQGANTGELFF
.	TRBD1	TRBV5-1	TRBJ1-1	TGCGCCAGCAGCGGGGACAGTATGAACACTGAAGCTTTCTTT	CASSGDSMNTEAFF
.	TRBD2	TRBV7-2	TRBJ2-7	TGTGCCAGCAGCTCCGGACTAGCGGTGAGCTCCTACGAGCAGTACTTC	CASSSGLAVSSYEQYF
.	.	TRBV7-9	TRBJ1-2	TGTGCCAGCAGCCTCCGGTCAGACAGCTATGGCTACACCTTC	CASSLRSDSYGYTF
.	.	TRBV6-1	TRBJ1-1	TGTGCCACCCGACAACCCTTAACTGAAGCTTTCTTT	CATRQPLTEAFF
.	.	TRBV15	TRBJ2-3	TGTGCCACCAGCAGAGCTTTCACAGATACGCAGTATTTT	CATSRAFTDTQYF